This T cell receptor (beta chain) was profiled in a study of cytomegalovirus exposure and HLA in healthy donors. The study's findings and limits: Analyses of presence/absence relied on an assumption of roughly uniform sequencing depth across donors. Previous analysis showed most TCR beta V segments were productive about 87% or about 30% of the time.

Comments on this clone: Its specificity is not known.

The PCR used 60 Vbeta and 13 Jbeta primers. Sequencing used immunoSEQ multiplex PCR; TCRdb keeps in-frame clones, though not all of them. The sample contains just over 150,000 clones, 70% to 90% of which appear only once. CDR1 and CDR2 (germline): KGHSH, LQKENI. Germline trimming cut 6 bases from V and 2 bases from J; bases unmatched to any gene: 8. The CDR3 length is 16 residues. The receptor was isolated from a woman younger than 30 in good health and CMV-seronegative. Material for sequencing was PBMCs. The rearrangement joins TRBV18 to TRBJ2-3; the match to TRBD2 covers 10 bases. In DNA, the CDR3 is TGTGCCAGCTCTCAAAGGACTAGCGGCGTCACAGATACGCAGTATTTT. Its translation is CASSQRTSGVTDTQYF.